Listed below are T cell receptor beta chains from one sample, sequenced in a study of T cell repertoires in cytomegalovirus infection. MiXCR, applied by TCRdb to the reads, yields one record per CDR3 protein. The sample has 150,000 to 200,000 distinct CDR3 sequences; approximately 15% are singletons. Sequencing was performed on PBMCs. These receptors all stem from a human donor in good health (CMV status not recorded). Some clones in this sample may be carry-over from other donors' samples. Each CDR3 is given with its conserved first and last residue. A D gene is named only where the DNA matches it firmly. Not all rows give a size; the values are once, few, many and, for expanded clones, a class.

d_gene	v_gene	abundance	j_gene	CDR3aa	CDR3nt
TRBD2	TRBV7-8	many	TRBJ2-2	CASSLARSGGARTGELFF	TGTGCCAGCAGCTTAGCGCGTAGCGGGGGCGCGAGGACCGGGGAGCTGTTTTTT
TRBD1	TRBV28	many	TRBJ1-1	CASSPPGQGGRTEAFF	TGTGCCAGCAGTCCGCCGGGACAGGGGGGACGGACTGAAGCTTTCTTT
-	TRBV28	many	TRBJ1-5	CASSVGGYNQPQHF	TGTGCCAGCAGCGTCGGGGGATACAATCAGCCCCAGCATTTT
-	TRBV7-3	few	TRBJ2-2	CASSLSRTAGELFF	TGTGCCAGCAGCTTGTCGCGGACAGCCGGGGAGCTGTTTTTT
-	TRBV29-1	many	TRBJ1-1	CSALKNTEAFF	TGCAGCGCCCTCAAGAACACTGAAGCTTTCTTT
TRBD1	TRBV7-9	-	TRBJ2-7	CASSFTWGTDLYEQYF	TGTGCCAGCAGCTTTACTTGGGGGACAGACCTGTACGAGCAGTACTTC
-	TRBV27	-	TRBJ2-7	CASSLWGSTREQYF	TGTGCCAGCAGTTTATGGGGTTCTACTAGAGAGCAGTACTTC
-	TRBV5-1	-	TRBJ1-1	CASSPAVTSNTEAFF	TGCGCCAGCAGCCCCGCCGTTACCTCAAACACTGAAGCTTTCTTT
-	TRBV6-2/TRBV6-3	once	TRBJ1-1	CASSIPPGTEAFF	TGTGCCAGCAGTATCCCTCCGGGGACTGAAGCTTTCTTT
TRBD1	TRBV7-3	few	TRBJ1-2	CASSTTGGLIYGYTF	TGTGCCAGCAGCACCACAGGGGGACTAATCTATGGCTACACCTTC
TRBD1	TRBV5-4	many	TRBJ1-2	CASSLSRQGVNYGYTF	TGTGCCAGCAGCTTGTCCCGACAGGGGGTAAACTATGGCTACACCTTC
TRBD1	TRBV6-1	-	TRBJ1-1	CASTSPRTGPRAEAFF	TGTGCCAGCACCTCTCCCAGGACAGGGCCAAGGGCTGAAGCTTTCTTT
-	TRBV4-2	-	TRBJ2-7	CASSQEEGSSYEQYF	TGTGCCAGCAGCCAAGAAGAGGGCAGTTCCTACGAGCAGTACTTC
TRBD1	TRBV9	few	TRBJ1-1	CASSGRDRGFTEAFF	TGTGCCAGCAGCGGCCGGGACAGGGGGTTCACTGAAGCTTTCTTT
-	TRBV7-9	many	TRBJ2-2	CASSRPGELFF	TGTGCCAGCAGCCGCCCCGGAGAGCTGTTTTTT
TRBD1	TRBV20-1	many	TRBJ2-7	CSAREGQGPYEQYF	TGCAGTGCTAGAGAGGGACAGGGACCCTACGAGCAGTACTTC
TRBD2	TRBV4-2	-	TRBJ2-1	CASSPATSGSFNEQFF	TGTGCCAGCAGCCCCGCGACTAGCGGGAGTTTCAATGAGCAGTTCTTC
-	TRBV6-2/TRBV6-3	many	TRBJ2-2	CASSATGKNTGELFF	TGTGCCAGCAGCGCGACGGGAAAGAACACCGGGGAGCTGTTTTTT
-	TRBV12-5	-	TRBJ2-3	CASGSDTATQYF	TGTGCTAGTGGTTCCGACACTGCTACGCAGTATTTT
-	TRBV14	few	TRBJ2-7	CASSRVSTYEQYF	TGTGCCAGCAGCCGGGTCAGCACCTACGAGCAGTACTTC
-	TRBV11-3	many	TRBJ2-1	CASSLGGQGESRVQFF	TGTGCCAGCAGCTTAGGTGGGCAGGGCGAGTCAAGGGTGCAGTTCTTC
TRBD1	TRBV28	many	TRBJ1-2	CASSFRTGIFYGYTF	TGTGCCAGCAGTTTTCGGACAGGGATATTCTATGGCTACACCTTC
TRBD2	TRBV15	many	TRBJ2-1	CATSREVAGSDEQFF	TGTGCCACCAGCAGAGAGGTAGCGGGATCGGATGAGCAGTTCTTC
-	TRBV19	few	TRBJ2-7	CASSNQQGVYEQYF	TGTGCCAGTAGTAACCAACAGGGAGTCTACGAGCAGTACTTC
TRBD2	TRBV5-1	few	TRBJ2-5	CASSLEGTSEETQYF	TGCGCCAGCAGCTTGGAAGGGACTAGCGAAGAGACCCAGTACTTC
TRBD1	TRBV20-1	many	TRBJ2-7	CSANRDRDYEQYF	TGCAGTGCTAACCGGGACAGAGACTACGAGCAGTACTTC
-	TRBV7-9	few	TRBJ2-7	CASSDDSIGSYEQYF	TGTGCCAGCAGTGACGACAGTATTGGCTCCTACGAGCAGTACTTC
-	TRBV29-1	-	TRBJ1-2	CSVRVGIDYGYTF	TGCAGCGTCCGGGTAGGGATAGACTATGGCTACACCTTC
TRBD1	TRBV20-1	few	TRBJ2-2	CSALGTGNTGELFF	TGCAGTGCTCTAGGGACAGGGAACACCGGGGAGCTGTTTTTT
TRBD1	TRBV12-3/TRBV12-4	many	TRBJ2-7	CASSGTGDLRQYF	TGTGCCAGCAGTGGGACAGGGGACTTGAGGCAGTACTTC
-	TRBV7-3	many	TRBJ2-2	CASSNRTNTGELFF	TGTGCCAGCAGCAATCGGACGAACACCGGGGAGCTGTTTTTT
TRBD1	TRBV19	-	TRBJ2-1	CASNPGTGVEQFF	TGTGCCAGTAACCCTGGGACAGGGGTTGAGCAGTTCTTC
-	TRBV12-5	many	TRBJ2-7	CASGVLYEQYF	TGTGCTAGTGGGGTCCTCTACGAGCAGTACTTC
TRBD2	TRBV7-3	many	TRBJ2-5	CASSLKVFTASGNGETQYF	TGTGCCAGCAGCTTAAAGGTCTTTACGGCTAGCGGGAACGGTGAGACCCAGTACTTC
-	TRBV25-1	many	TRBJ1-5	CASSPPVGQPQHF	TGTGCCAGCAGTCCACCAGTGGGGCAGCCCCAGCATTTT
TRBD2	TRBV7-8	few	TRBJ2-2	CASSLGLAPNTGELFF	TGTGCCAGCAGCTTAGGACTAGCGCCGAACACCGGGGAGCTGTTTTTT
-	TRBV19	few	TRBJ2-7	CASSGVTYEQYF	TGTGCCAGTTCTGGAGTTACCTACGAGCAGTACTTC
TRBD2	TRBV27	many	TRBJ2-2	CASSFGVAGAGELFF	TGTGCCAGCAGTTTCGGGGTAGCGGGGGCCGGGGAGCTGTTTTTT
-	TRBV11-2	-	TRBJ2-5	CASSRPVKETQYF	TGTGCCAGCAGCCGACCGGTGAAAGAGACCCAGTACTTC
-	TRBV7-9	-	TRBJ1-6	CASSPYSPLHF	TGTGCCAGCAGTCCCTATTCACCCCTCCACTTT
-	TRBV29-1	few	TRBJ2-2	CSVGGGQVTGELFF	TGCAGCGTTGGGGGGGGACAGGTTACCGGGGAGCTGTTTTTT
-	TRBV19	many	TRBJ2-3	CASRRTANTDTQYF	TGTGCCAGTAGGCGGACAGCCAACACAGATACGCAGTATTTT
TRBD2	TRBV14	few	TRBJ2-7	CASSPHLAGGSYEQYF	TGTGCCAGCAGCCCGCACCTAGCGGGAGGGTCCTACGAGCAGTACTTC
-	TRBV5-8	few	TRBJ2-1	CASSTGPSSYNEQFF	TGTGCCAGCAGTACCGGGCCGAGCTCCTACAATGAGCAGTTCTTC
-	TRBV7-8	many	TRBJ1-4	CASSATETNEKLFF	TGTGCCAGCAGCGCGACGGAAACTAATGAAAAACTGTTTTTT
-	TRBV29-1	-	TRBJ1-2	CSVELNYGYTF	TGCAGCGTTGAACTTAACTATGGCTACACCTTC
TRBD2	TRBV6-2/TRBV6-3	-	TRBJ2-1	CASSYVLAGGSGAYNEQFF	TGTGCCAGCAGTTACGTACTAGCGGGAGGTAGTGGGGCCTACAATGAGCAGTTCTTC